The source of this T cell receptor (beta chain) is a study of cytomegalovirus exposure and HLA in healthy donors. Study-wide findings and caveats: It emerged from a later analysis that several of the most significant clusters appeared to be linked to common viral pathogens.

By share, this clone ranks as medium-sized. The antigen remains undetermined. V lost 6 bases, J lost 8 bases, and 4 bases stayed unmatched. The CDR3 covers 13 residues. CDR1 and CDR2 from the germline V gene are MNHNS and SASEGT. Amplification used 60 Vbeta primers and 13 Jbeta primers. Sequencing was performed with immunoSEQ multiplex PCR; in TCRdb, only in-frame clones are kept and a portion is missing. Found here are more than 70,000 clones, about 67% of them singletons; the top ten hold about 7.6%. This TCR came from a man aged 40-49 years in good health and CMV-seropositive. The chain carries TRBV6-1 and TRBJ1-5; 10 bases are a match to TRBD1. Sequenced sample: PBMCs. This CDR3 reads CASSPGQGKPQHF. The CDR3 DNA reads as TGTGCCAGCAGCCCGGGACAGGGGAAGCCCCAGCATTTT.